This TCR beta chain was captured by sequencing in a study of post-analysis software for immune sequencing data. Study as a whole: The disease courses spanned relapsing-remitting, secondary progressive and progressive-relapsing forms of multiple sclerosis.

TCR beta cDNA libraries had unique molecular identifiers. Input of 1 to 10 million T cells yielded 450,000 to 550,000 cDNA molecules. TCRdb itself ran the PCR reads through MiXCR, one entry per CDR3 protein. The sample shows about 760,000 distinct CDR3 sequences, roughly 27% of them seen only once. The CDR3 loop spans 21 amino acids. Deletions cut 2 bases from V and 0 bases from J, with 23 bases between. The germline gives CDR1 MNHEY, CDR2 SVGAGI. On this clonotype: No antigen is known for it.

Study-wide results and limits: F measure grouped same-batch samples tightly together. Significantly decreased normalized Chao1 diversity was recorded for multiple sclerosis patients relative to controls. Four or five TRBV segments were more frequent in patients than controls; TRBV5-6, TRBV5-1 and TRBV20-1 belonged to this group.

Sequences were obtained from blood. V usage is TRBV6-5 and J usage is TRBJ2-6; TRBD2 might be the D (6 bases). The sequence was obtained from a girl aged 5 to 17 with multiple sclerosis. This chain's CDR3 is CASSYMDRGTPTRSGANVLTF. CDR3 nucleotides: TGTGCCAGCAGTTACATGGACCGGGGGACGCCAACCCGCTCTGGGGCCAACGTCCTGACTTTC.